A selection of T cell receptor beta chains follows, all from one sample in a study of regulatory dendritic cells for organ transplantation. Only in-frame clones appear in the TCRdb table, and some are missing; sequencing was by immunoSEQ multiplex PCR. The sample includes approximately 29,000 clones, approximately 80% of them seen just once. Sequencing was carried out using naive CD4+ T cells from blood. These receptors were taken from a human donor in good health. Each CDR3 is given with its conserved first and last residue.

V: TRBV7-8
J: TRBJ1-5
CDR3: CASSLGEGQPQHF

V: TRBV19
J: TRBJ2-2
CDR3: CASSMSRGNTGELFF

V: TRBV5-1
J: TRBJ2-1
CDR3: CASSPGLPGDEQFF

V: TRBV6-5
J: TRBJ2-1
CDR3: CASRPLQGPYNEQFF

V: TRBV11-1
J: TRBJ2-2
CDR3: CASTISANTGELFF

V: TRBV4-1
J: TRBJ2-1
CDR3: CASSRGLFSRRYNEQFF

V: TRBV5-1
J: TRBJ1-1
CDR3: CASSTGGQGEAFF

V: TRBV27
J: TRBJ1-6
CDR3: CASSLHRVRGSPLHF

V: TRBV6-5
J: TRBJ2-2
CDR3: CASRSGTGVTGELFF

V: TRBV7-3
J: TRBJ2-1
CDR3: CASSLNRNEQFF

V: TRBV27
J: TRBJ2-5
CDR3: CASSPDKAGTQYF

V: TRBV5-4
J: TRBJ2-5
CDR3: CASSLDVTGPTQYF

V: TRBV5-1
J: TRBJ1-2
CDR3: CASSPLSQGVGYTF

V: TRBV19
J: TRBJ2-7
CDR3: CASALGQGRDEQYF

V: TRBV18
J: TRBJ2-1
CDR3: CASSPPSSGGVDEQFF

V: TRBV29-1
J: TRBJ1-2
CDR3: CSVKGTAQTTNYGYTF

V: TRBV5-4
J: TRBJ2-3
CDR3: CASNTPSGTDTQYF

V: TRBV27
J: TRBJ1-2
CDR3: CASSPRQGHYGYTF

V: TRBV10-3
J: TRBJ2-2
CDR3: CAIRDRDLPTGELFF

V: TRBV5-1
J: TRBJ2-3
CDR3: CASSPRTWEDTQYF

V: TRBV6-6
J: TRBJ2-7
CDR3: CASWTGTGGYEQYF

V: TRBV12-5
J: TRBJ1-5
CDR3: CASGLVRLGDRNQPQHF

V: TRBV27
J: TRBJ2-5
CDR3: CASSKDGTSGGIETQYF

V: TRBV5-1
J: TRBJ2-3
CDR3: CASSFRPGRTDTQYF

V: TRBV7-9
J: TRBJ1-5
CDR3: CASSPSGAGGNQPQHF

V: TRBV6-5
J: TRBJ2-1
CDR3: CASSSTPGGNNEQFF

V: TRBV5-1
J: TRBJ2-1
CDR3: CASSSLDGKSYNEQFF